This TCR beta chain was recovered during a study of shared clonotypes between healthy human individuals. Overall study findings and caveats: Lower generation probabilities were found for non-shared clonotypes than for those shared by all four donors.

The germline V gene has CDR1 SGHRS and CDR2 YFSETQ. The CDR3 is 14 amino acids. Trimming took off 0 bases at V and 6 bases at J, with 12 bases between the two ends. Genomic DNA from each subset was divided evenly over several immunoSEQ plates. Replicate sorted-subset PCRs were loaded with roughly 200 ng DNA, 30,000 to 35,000 T cell genomes. Sequencing was performed with immunoSEQ multiplex PCR; in TCRdb, only in-frame clones are kept and a portion is missing. The table has approximately 2.5 million clones, 93% seen once. A single count supports this clone. What it binds is unknown. Specimen: naive CD4+ T cells from PBMCs. Stated subset: CD45RA+ positively selected. J is TRBJ1-2 and V is TRBV5-1, with a possible D match to TRBD1 (6 bases). This clonotype was sampled from a man between 18 and 35 years old in good health. Some clones in this sample may be carry-over from other donors' samples. The CDR3 region is CASSLAQGGDGYTF. CDR3 DNA: TGCGCCAGCAGCTTGGCACAGGGTGGCGATGGCTACACCTTC. The full variable domain, rest sourced from reference TRBV5-1 and TRBJ1-2, is KAGVTQTPRYLIKTRGQQVTLSCSPISGHRSVSWYQQTPGQGLQFLFEYFSETQRNKGNFPGRFSGRQFSNSRSEMNVSTLELGDSALYLCASSLAQGGDGYTFGSGTRLTVV.